The clone carrying this T cell receptor (beta chain) was found many times. Via MiXCR, TCRdb re-called the RACE reads, giving one row per CDR3 protein. The table lists about 89,000 distinct CDR3 sequences, 13% of them singletons. The data belong to a study of human T cells and chemical hapten exposure. Trimming at V came to 5 bases and at J to 10 bases, leaving 13 bases not matched to a gene. The CDR3 runs 14 residues. The germline CDR1 and CDR2 sequences are MNHEY and SVGAGI. Documented time point: patch test 3, about 24 weeks after DPC sensitization. Treatment denoted: therapeutic diphenylcyclopropenone sensitization with weekly scalp DPC.

The source was whole blood, collected in connection with sensitization to the hapten diphenylcyclopropenone (DPC). The origin of this receptor is a woman aged 45-59 years with alopecia areata. Some clones in this sample may be carry-over from other donors' samples. J is TRBJ2-5 and V is TRBV6-5, with 7 bases identical to TRBD1. CDR3 residues: CASSRRDSLGDQYF. DNA of the CDR3: TGTGCCAGCAGTCGCCGGGACAGCCTCGGGGACCAGTACTTC.